This T cell receptor (beta chain) came from a study of shared clonotypes between healthy human individuals. Overall study context: Per donor, three plates held CD4 naive cells, three held CD4 memory, two held CD8 naive and one held CD8 memory.

Assay: immunoSEQ multiplex PCR; the TCRdb copy retains only in-frame clones and omits some. In the table there are fewer than 350,000 clones, around 87% of which are singletons. Germline CDR1 SNHLY, CDR2 FYNNEI. The length of the CDR3 is 15 residues. The V segment lost 6 bases and the J segment 7 bases; nucleotides outside the gene matches: 13. This chain joins TRBV2 and TRBJ2-7; the match to TRBD1 covers 9 bases. Specimen: memory CD8+ T cells sorted from blood. As to subset: CD45RO+ cells pooled with CCR7-negative TemRA cells. The sequence derives from a man in his late teens or twenties in good health. CDR3 residues: CASRSTGTGQSEQYF. DNA for the CDR3: TGTGCCAGCAGATCAACCGGGACAGGGCAATCAGAGCAGTACTTC.